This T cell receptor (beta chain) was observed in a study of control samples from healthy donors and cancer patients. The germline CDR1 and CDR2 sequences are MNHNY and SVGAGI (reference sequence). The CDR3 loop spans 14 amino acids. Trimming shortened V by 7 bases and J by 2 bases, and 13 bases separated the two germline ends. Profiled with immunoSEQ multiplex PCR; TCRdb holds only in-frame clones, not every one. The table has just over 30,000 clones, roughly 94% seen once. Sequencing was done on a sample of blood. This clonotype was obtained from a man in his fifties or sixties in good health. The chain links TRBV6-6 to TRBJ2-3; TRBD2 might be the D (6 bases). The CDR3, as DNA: TGTGCCAGCACTCACCGGGGGACCACAGATACGCAGTATTTT. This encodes CASTHRGTTDTQYF.